The TCR beta chain described here comes from a study of cytomegalovirus exposure and HLA in healthy donors (TCRdb year 2017). In terms of the full investigation: In an earlier analysis of 587 of the donors, 250 to 350 Gb of sequence data and some 100 million unique TCR beta sequences from about 179 million T cells were reported. About 280 gigabases of sequencing data and tens of millions of unique TCR sequences were included in an early release covering roughly 700 HLA-typed donors. Of the roughly 400 genotyped donors, about 80% fell in the genetic ancestry cluster associated with self-reported Caucasian donors. The study was designed to test whether signatures of past pathogen exposure could be identified by cataloging public T cell receptors. The T cell repertoires of some 700 subjects were profiled by immunosequencing and related to cytomegalovirus serostatus. A separate validation cohort of roughly 130 different subjects was used in addition to the roughly 700-subject first cohort. To predict cytomegalovirus infection status, the study combined high-throughput TCR immunosequencing, statistical association of individual TCRs with disease status, and machine learning. A later analysis re-analyzed previously published TCR beta repertoires from hundreds of donors and added high-resolution HLA genotyping to study TCR occurrence patterns. The later analysis used no new phenotypic data to find candidate immune exposures, relying instead on TCR beta sequences and their occurrence across donors. An earlier analysis of 450 to 750 of the donors used high-throughput TCR beta sequencing to judge whether each TCR beta V gene segment behaved as functional or pseudogenic. Donor age, sex, ethnicity and CMV serostatus were compiled together with the repertoire data. A later genetic analysis took genome-wide SNP genotypes for about 65% of the 666 donors and used that subset as a discovery cohort. All discovery cohort repertoires had been generated on a single sequencing platform. HLA typing included class I and class II loci at four-digit resolution. The number of typed donors differed by locus: 629-630 for A, B, C, DRB1 and DQB1; about 520 for DQA1; 600 to 610 for DPA1; and some 470 for DPB1. Several DR-DQ haplotypes were treated as single units for association and clustering because of strong linkage in the cohort. Among roughly 370 genotyped donors of the cohort, an average of 235,054 unique TCR beta nucleotide sequences were sequenced per donor, roughly 20% of them non-productive.

This clone is judged medium-sized (0.01 to 0.1%). The antigen this receptor binds is unknown. No per-base quality is available; no much larger clone lies one base away. Preparation of the library involved the immunoSEQ multiplex PCR assay. A mixture of 60 forward primers for TCR Vbeta segments and 13 reverse primers for TCR Jbeta segments was used in the multiplex PCR. Amplification of the CDR3 region of rearranged TCR beta genes was performed with a multiplex PCR assay on genomic DNA. The amplified TCR beta libraries were sequenced on the Illumina HiSeq System as 87-base-pair reads. The authors processed their data as follows. A later analysis tallied roughly 76 million unique TCR beta chains across the 650 to 750 repertoires, and approximately 12 million of those chains were shared by two or more donors. Raw reads were error-corrected and collapsed into unique sequences by a nearest-neighbor algorithm in which closely related sequences were merged to remove PCR and sequencing errors. V, D and J gene segments were assigned by aligning CDR3 sequences to IMGT reference sequences. For a sequence to be retained, a match of at least six nucleotides to both a V gene segment and a J gene segment was required. Rearrangements were called productive when the CDR3 lacked stop codons and stayed in frame with V and J; all others were non-productive. Following IMGT convention, CDR3 was defined as the stretch from the second conserved V-encoded cysteine to the conserved J-encoded phenylalanine. In an earlier analysis of approximately 500 of the donors, sequences lacking an unambiguous match to a single V gene segment were excluded. An earlier analysis of 450 to 650 of the donors called V segments functional above 56.7% productive rearrangements and segregating when the between-donor standard deviation exceeded 5%. To diagnose cytomegalovirus status from the catalog of TCR beta chain sequences, a statistical classification framework was built. A later analysis assigned V and J genes by comparing TCR nucleotide sequences with IMGT/GENE-DB human TR gene sequences. In a later analysis, CDR3 sequences and most-parsimonious VDJ recombination scenarios were assigned using the TCRdist pipeline. In a later analysis, each TCR beta chain was defined by its CDR3 amino acid sequence together with its V-gene family, and reads lacking a unique V-gene family were excluded. As a way to deal with suspected cross-contamination and a sequencing artifact, a later analysis dropped 500 to 700 nucleotide sequences that were highly shared and had low generation probability. In a later analysis, a clonal expansion index for each public chain was calculated from normalized within-repertoire ranks of inferred template counts. In a later analysis, generation probabilities were computed using a VDJ recombination model fitted to out-of-frame rearrangements, and the results were checked against IGoR. In a later analysis, TCR-TCR, TCR-HLA and TCR-CMV co-occurrence was scored with hypergeometric tests, and a repertoire-size bias correction was applied to TCR pairs. A later analysis estimated false discovery rates by permuting HLA or CMV assignments 20 times. In a later analysis, co-occurring TCRs were grouped using DBSCAN, and TCRdist sequence similarity was added for clustering within HLA-allele-positive subsets. Repertoires with fewer than 30,000 or more than 120,000 public chains were left out of co-occurrence clustering, as were a few repertoires with anomalous nucleotide sharing. In its TCRdb copy, this immuneACCESS table keeps in-frame sequences only and misses some clones. Where compared with another copy, unresolved V genes explain less than half of these, and the others have no known cause. V, J and clone size were drawn from that table, and D and trimming were deduced from the DNA. The sample has 100,000 or so clones on record, 70% to 85% of them singletons. Approximately 1.2% of the sample is taken by the ten largest.

V was cut back by 6 bases and J by 6 bases, leaving a gap of 17 bases between them. Taken from cysteine to phenylalanine, the CDR3 has 14 residues. Solely the CDR3 DNA is kept, with 42 bases framed from the first base. CDR1 and CDR2 are drawn from the germline V gene: MNHNS, SASEGT. The paper's findings and limits, for the study overall: In an earlier analysis of around 600 of the donors, most TCR beta V segments appeared in productive rearrangements about 90% or about 30% of the time, broadly matching IMGT annotations. Across donors, most TCR sequences were observed very rarely, whereas some public TCRs were present in many individuals. A later analysis found that HLA-associated TCR beta chains were more clonally expanded and had lower generation probabilities than equally common non-associated chains. Some IMGT-functional V segments, including TRBV6-2 and TRBV6-3, could not be told apart with the 87-base-pair reads, so those segments were excluded. In this cohort, only TCR beta chains were sequenced, and detectable features were limited by the absence of alpha or paired-chain data. In a later genetic analysis, a missense DCLRE1C variant was associated with V-gene and J-gene trimming of TCR beta chains, and the association was replicated in an independent cohort. A few of the identified cytomegalovirus-associated TCR beta chains were confirmed in vitro to be specific for cytomegalovirus antigens. In a later analysis, several top co-occurrence clusters were reported to appear linked to parvovirus B19, influenza, CMV and Epstein-Barr virus. CMV serostatus was the only immune exposure information available for the cohort. The presence/absence analyses assumed that sequencing depth was roughly uniform across donors, and that assumption may not be true. A further reported finding was that TCR beta sequences accurately predicted the HLA-A and HLA-B alleles for most subjects in the first cohort. Correlated functional status among segregating V segments might be attributable to linkage disequilibrium, but an unknown experimental factor could not be ruled out. A cluster of highly shared sequence variants was judged likely to represent a technical artifact of the sequencing pipeline. Most CMV-associated TCR beta chains appeared to be HLA-restricted in a later analysis, and the HLA associations seemed to be driven largely by CMV exposure. Cytomegalovirus status was reported to be diagnosed by the classifier with high specificity and sensitivity in both the original and validation cohorts. Because counts were too low, seventeen rarely observed V segments, including chromosome 9 orphons, were left out of the earlier analysis of about 620 of the donors. In a later analysis, the rate of TCR association differed among HLA loci, with DRB1 alleles having the most associated TCRs and HLA-C alleles having the fewest. At a false discovery rate of 0.05, a later analysis linked roughly 17,000 TCR beta sequences to specific HLA alleles. According to a later genetic analysis, donors in an Asian-associated ancestry cluster had fewer N-insertions in productive TCRs than the approximately 700-donor mean. The study gave a list of 150 to 200 TCR beta chains associated with cytomegalovirus. It was suggested by the authors that the approach could potentially be generalized to other disease states and immunological phenotypes. When HLA alleles, especially DR and DQ, strongly co-occurred, TCR associations were difficult to assign to individual alleles. HLA typing was unavailable for some donors at each locus, so association tests used only the typed subset.

The cohort consisted of some 670 healthy bone marrow donors. All cohort members were sampled while nominally healthy, although unrecorded immune exposures were likely present. The donor was CMV seronegative and belonged to the group of approximately 320 seronegative cohort members. A peripheral blood sample was provided by each donor, and peripheral blood mononuclear cells were used for TCR beta sequencing. The Qiagen DNeasy Blood Extraction Kit was used to extract genomic DNA from the blood cell samples. The source material was PBMCs. The rearranged chain carries TRBV6-1 and TRBJ1-2; the D gene assignment is ambiguous. This receptor was taken from a woman aged 18-29 years in good health and CMV-seronegative. The sequenced DNA is TGTGCCAGCAGCCTAATCCTTCGAGGAGATGGCTACACCTTC. Its protein product is CASSLILRGDGYTF.